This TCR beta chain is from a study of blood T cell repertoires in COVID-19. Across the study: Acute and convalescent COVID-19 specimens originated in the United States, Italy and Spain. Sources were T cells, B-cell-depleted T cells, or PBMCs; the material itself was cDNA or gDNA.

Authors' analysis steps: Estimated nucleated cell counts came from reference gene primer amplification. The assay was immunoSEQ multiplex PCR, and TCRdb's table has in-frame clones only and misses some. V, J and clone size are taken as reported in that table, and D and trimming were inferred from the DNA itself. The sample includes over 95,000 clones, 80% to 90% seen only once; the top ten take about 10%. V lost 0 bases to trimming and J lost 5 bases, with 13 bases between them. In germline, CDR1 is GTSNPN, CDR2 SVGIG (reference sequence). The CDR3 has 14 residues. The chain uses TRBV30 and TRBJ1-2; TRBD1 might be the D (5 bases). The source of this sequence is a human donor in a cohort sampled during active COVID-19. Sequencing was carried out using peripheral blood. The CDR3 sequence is CAWSVRAGLYGYTF. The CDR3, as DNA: TGTGCCTGGAGTGTACGCGCAGGGTTATATGGCTACACCTTC.